The 8 T cell receptor beta chains below were found in one sample sequenced in a study of blood T cell repertoires in COVID-19. Repertoires were generated with immunoSEQ multiplex PCR, while TCRdb's copy carries only in-frame clones and drops some. The sample lists over 250,000 clones; 65% to 90% were seen once. Material: peripheral blood. The origin of the receptors is a human donor in a cohort sampled during active COVID-19.

The V and J genes are TRBV18 and TRBJ1-5, with D unclear. V was trimmed by 3 bases and J by 0 bases, leaving 6 bases between them. The V gene's germline CDR1 is KGHSH and CDR2 LQKENI. CDR3 length: 14 amino acids. CDR3 in amino acids: CASSPVNSNQPQHF. The CDR3 DNA sequence: TGTGCCAGCTCACCTGTAAATAGCAATCAGCCCCAGCATTTT.

This chain connects TRBV27 to TRBJ2-7; possibly TRBD1 for D (7 bases). V was trimmed by 5 bases and J by 6 bases, leaving 17 bases between them. Germline V CDR1 and CDR2: MNHEY, SMNVEV (reference sequence). This CDR3 is built from 14 residues. The CDR3 DNA is TGTGCCAGCAGTCTCCGCAGGGGGGAGAGCGAGCAGTACTTC. Translated: CASSLRRGESEQYF.

This chain connects TRBV6-5 to TRBJ2-7; TRBD2 is a possible D gene (6 bases). Trimming cost V 5 bases and J 2 bases, with 16 bases left between them. This CDR3 region has 15 residues. CDR1 MNHEY and CDR2 SVGAGI come from the germline V gene. CDR3 sequence (DNA): TGTGCCAGCAGTATAAAGATCCGGGGGACCTACGAGCAGTACTTC. As protein: CASSIKIRGTYEQYF.

The chain recombines TRBV7-2 with TRBJ2-2; D is uncertain. The CDR3 spans 16 residues. V lost 6 bases and J lost 5, with 19 bases in between. Germline lookup yields CDR1 SGHTA and CDR2 FQGNSA. Here the CDR3 DNA reads TGTGCCAGCAGTCAAATACCTAGACGACCTACCGGGGAGCTGTTTTTT. Its protein product is CASSQIPRRPTGELFF.

The chain employs TRBV7-8 and TRBJ1-5; unclear D gene. Germline assignment: CDR1 SGHVS and CDR2 FQNEAQ. Between the trimmed V and J ends, which lost 5 bases and 7 bases, there was a span of 12 bases. The CDR3 length is 13 residues. The CDR3 spells CASSRTVRQPQHF. DNA for the CDR3: TGTGCCAGCAGCCGGACTGTACGACAGCCCCAGCATTTT.

The J gene is TRBJ2-4, the V gene TRBV28; D is possibly TRBD1 (6 bases). CDR3 length equals 12 residues. V lost 6 bases, J lost 8 bases, and 11 bases lay in between. Germline V gene sequence: CDR1 MDHEN, CDR2 SYDVKM. In DNA form, the CDR3 reads TGTGCCAGCAGGTCAGGGGTGGACATTCAGTACTTC. Amino acids: CASRSGVDIQYF.

This chain connects TRBV20-1 to TRBJ1-5, with D perhaps TRBD1 (5 bases). V was shortened by 7 bases and J by 6 bases, with 10 bases between the two germline ends. The CDR3 contains 11 residues. Germline loops: CDR1 DFQATT, CDR2 SNEGSKA (reference sequence). CDR3 DNA sequence: TGCAGTGTCAGGGCAGGTCAGCCCCAGCATTTT. Its translation is CSVRAGQPQHF.

The genes are TRBV28 and TRBJ2-5, with TRBD2 identical over 8 bases. This CDR3 comprises 15 residues. The junction had 15 bases not matched to a gene; V was cut back by 10 bases and J by 5 bases. Germline CDR1 and CDR2: MDHEN and SYDVKM. The CDR3 spells CATLKAGVPGETQYF. The CDR3 bases are TGTGCCACCCTAAAAGCGGGAGTGCCGGGGGAGACCCAGTACTTC.